A single sample gave rise to the 31 T cell receptor beta chains below, sequenced in a study of CD8+ T cells in alopecia areata. Sequencing templates came from extracted RNA that was reverse transcribed into cDNA. Assay: immunoSEQ multiplex PCR; the TCRdb copy retains only in-frame clones and omits some. The table lists about 98,000 clones, roughly 42% of them singletons, with 0.7% to 0.95% in the top ten. Sequenced: CD4+ T cells sorted from blood. The receptors here all came from a human donor with alopecia areata.

This chain joins TRBV5-1 and TRBJ2-2; no clear D. Germline CDR1 reads SGHRS; CDR2 reads YFSETQ. Trimming pared 1 base from V and 4 bases from J, leaving 17 bases between. This CDR3 contains 17 residues. The CDR3 DNA reads as TGCGCCAGCAGCTTGCAGGCCAGAGCTTTGGTCACCGGGGAGCTGTTTTTT. This translates into CASSLQARALVTGELFF.

The chain uses TRBV6-5 and TRBJ1-1; D may be TRBD1 (5 bases). The V gene lost 6 bases and the J gene lost 4 bases, with 12 bases spanning the gap. The CDR3 consists of 13 residues. The V gene's germline CDR1 is MNHEY and CDR2 SVGAGI. Written as DNA, the CDR3 is TGTGCCAGCAGCCGGGGTGGGGGCACTGAAGCTTTCTTT. This gives the protein CASSRGGGTEAFF.

This clone appeared a few times. V gene TRBV5-1 combines with J gene TRBJ2-5, with D possibly being TRBD2 (6 bases). CDR1 SGHRS and CDR2 YFSETQ come from the germline V gene. The CDR3 loop spans 14 amino acids. Trimming removed 4 bases from V and 5 bases from J, with 15 bases in between. CDR3: CASSLRDSGETQYF. In DNA, the CDR3 is TGCGCCAGCAGCCTGCGTGACAGCGGGGAGACCCAGTACTTC.

The chain carries TRBV30 and TRBJ2-1, with D possibly being TRBD1 (6 bases). The CDR3 is 15 residues long. V lost 0 bases to trimming and J lost 7 bases, with 16 bases between them. Germline V gene sequence: CDR1 GTSNPN, CDR2 SVGIG (reference sequence). CDR3 sequence reads: CAWSVPRGPSNEQFF. The CDR3 DNA sequence: TGTGCCTGGAGTGTACCCAGGGGACCTAGTAATGAGCAGTTCTTC.

This clone was seen only a few times. This chain uses TRBV7-2 with TRBJ2-5; no definite D call. Germline CDR1 reads SGHTA; CDR2 reads FQGNSA. The CDR3 totals 13 residues. V was trimmed by 1 base and J by 5 bases, leaving 8 bases between them. CDR3 in DNA: TGTGCCAGCAGCTTAGTTACTTCGGAGACCCAGTACTTC. Encoded protein: CASSLVTSETQYF.

This clone was seen only a few times. The chain combines TRBV29-1 with TRBJ2-3, with 13 positions matching TRBD2. V lost 4 bases to trimming and J lost 4 bases; unmatched junction nucleotides: 8. Germline V gene sequence: CDR1 SQVTM, CDR2 ANQGSEA. The CDR3 totals 16 residues. DNA of the CDR3: TGCAGCGTTGGTAGAGGGACTAGCGGGATCGCAGATACGCAGTATTTT. Protein sequence: CSVGRGTSGIADTQYF.

A few counts support this clone. The V and J genes are TRBV29-1 and TRBJ2-2; 8 nucleotides line up with TRBD1. With V trimmed by 6 bases and J by 1 base, 4 bases remained unmatched. The CDR3 runs 14 residues. CDR1 and CDR2 from the germline V gene are SQVTM and ANQGSEA. The CDR3 sequence: CSVGQGWNTGELFF. Written as DNA, the CDR3 is TGCAGCGTAGGACAGGGTTGGAACACCGGGGAGCTGTTTTTT.

In nucleotides, the CDR3 is TGTGCCTGGAGTGTAATCCTAGCGGGAGTAGGTGAGCAGTACTTC. This codes for CAWSVILAGVGEQYF. The V gene is TRBV30, the J gene TRBJ2-7; 10 bases map to TRBD2. The CDR3 contains 15 residues. V lost 0 bases and J lost 7; bases outside the gene matches: 9. Looked up from germline, CDR1 is GTSNPN and CDR2 is SVGIG (reference sequence).

This chain connects TRBV29-1 to TRBJ2-7; D remains unclear. Germline values: CDR1 SQVTM, CDR2 ANQGSEA. The V end lost 7 bases, the J end lost 3 bases, and 7 bases lay between the germline ends. The CDR3 has 10 residues. The DNA of the CDR3 is TGCAGCGCCCTAGTCTACGAGCAGTACTTC. This gives the protein CSALVYEQYF.

The chain recombines TRBV29-1 with TRBJ2-3; TRBD1 agrees at 10 bases. The V gene end was trimmed by 2 bases and the J gene end by 4 bases; junction bases not matched to a gene: 3. This CDR3 has 14 amino acids. The germline V gene encodes CDR1 SQVTM and CDR2 ANQGSEA. CDR3 residues: CSVESGTGADTQYF. The CDR3, as DNA: TGCAGCGTTGAATCCGGGACAGGGGCAGATACGCAGTATTTT.

The chain is built from TRBV28 and TRBJ2-2, with a weak D call TRBD2 (5 bases). The CDR3 extends over 13 amino acids. V lost 8 bases to trimming and J lost 3 bases, with 10 bases between them. Germline values: CDR1 MDHEN, CDR2 SYDVKM. The CDR3 protein is CASSTRYTGELFF. Written as DNA, the CDR3 is TGTGCCAGCTCCACTAGGTACACCGGGGAGCTGTTTTTT.

The genes are TRBV23-1 and TRBJ1-1; TRBD1 is a possible D gene (5 bases). TRBV23-1 is an ORF; its function is uncertain. Trimming shortened V by 4 bases and J by 1 base, and 22 bases separated the two germline ends. This CDR3 region has 18 residues. CDR3: CASSPPGLAWGENTEAFF. As DNA, the CDR3 is TGCGCCAGCAGTCCCCCGGGTTTGGCCTGGGGGGAGAACACTGAAGCTTTCTTT.

This clone showed up just a few times. The chain combines TRBV29-1 with TRBJ2-2; D may be TRBD2 (5 bases). Between the trimmed V and J ends, which lost 5 bases and 5 bases, there was a span of 15 bases. This CDR3 contains 14 residues. Germline assignment: CDR1 SQVTM and CDR2 ANQGSEA. The CDR3 DNA reads TGCAGCGTTCCAGGACTCGGACGAACCGGGGAGCTGTTTTTT. It encodes CSVPGLGRTGELFF.

The V and J genes are TRBV7-2 and TRBJ2-7, with D maybe TRBD2 (5 bases). The CDR3 consists of 14 residues. V was cut by 5 bases and J by 3 bases, with 14 bases left in between. Germline-derived CDR1 and CDR2 are SGHTA and FQGNSA. CDR3 amino acids: CASSRQEGLYEQYF. The CDR3 DNA reads as TGTGCCAGCAGCCGACAAGAGGGCCTCTACGAGCAGTACTTC.

The chain is built from TRBV7-3 and TRBJ1-6, with no clear D. The CDR3 spans 12 residues. V was pared by 4 bases and J by 9 bases, with 7 bases between. The germline V gene encodes CDR1 SGHTA and CDR2 FQGTGA. The CDR3 bases are TGTGCCAGCAGCTACCCGGGTTCACCCCTCCACTTT. This translates into CASSYPGSPLHF.

A word on this clone: This sample also contains other DNA sequences that code for the same CDR3. J is TRBJ2-5 and V is TRBV5-1; no definite D call. The V end was cut by 0 bases, the J end by 1 base, with 4 bases between. Germline CDR1 is SGHRS and CDR2 is YFSETQ. This CDR3 comprises 13 residues. The CDR3 loop reads CASSLGSQETQYF. The CDR3 nucleotides read TGCGCCAGCAGCTTGGGATCCCAAGAGACCCAGTACTTC.

The V gene is TRBV18, the J gene TRBJ2-7; a weak D match, TRBD2 (6 bases). The CDR3 contains 15 residues. V lost 3 bases to trimming and J lost 2 bases, with 14 bases between them. Looked up from germline, CDR1 is KGHSH and CDR2 is LQKENI. For the CDR3, the DNA is TGTGCCAGCTCACCCGGGGCGGGGCGTACCTACGAGCAGTACTTC. Its translation is CASSPGAGRTYEQYF.

The CDR3 is CAWKGGDYGYTF. DNA of the CDR3: TGTGCCTGGAAGGGTGGGGACTATGGCTACACCTTC. This chain joins TRBV30 and TRBJ1-2; D uncertain. The CDR3 has 12 amino acids. Per the germline V gene, CDR1 is GTSNPN and CDR2 is SVGIG (reference sequence). Deletions cut 4 bases from V and 3 bases from J, with 9 bases between. The full variable domain, rest sourced from reference TRBV30 and TRBJ1-2, is SQTIHQWPATLVQPVGSPLSLECTVEGTSNPNLYWYRQAAGRGLQLLFYSVGIGQISSEVPQNLSASRPQDRQFILSSKKLLLSDSGFYLCAWKGGDYGYTFGSGTRLTVV.

The rearrangement links TRBV7-2 to TRBJ2-4, with a tentative D call TRBD2 (6 bases). The CDR3 contains 17 residues. The V and J ends lost 4 bases and 7 bases respectively, with 23 bases between them. Germline loops: CDR1 SGHTA, CDR2 FQGNSA. DNA for the CDR3: TGTGCCAGCAGCTCCAGTAAGGGCTCGGGACTGATGAACATTCAGTACTTC. Translated: CASSSSKGSGLMNIQYF.

The V gene is TRBV7-2, the J gene TRBJ2-3; D is uncertain. Germline assignment: CDR1 SGHTA and CDR2 FQGNSA. The ends were cut back, 3 bases at V and 2 bases at J, with 9 bases in the middle. CDR3 length: 14 residues. The CDR3 DNA sequence: TGTGCCAGCAGCTTCAGAATTAACACAGATACGCAGTATTTT. This codes for CASSFRINTDTQYF.

The chain combines TRBV29-1 with TRBJ2-7; 11 bases are a match to TRBD1. There are 17 residues in the CDR3. Per the germline V gene, CDR1 is SQVTM and CDR2 is ANQGSEA. J gave up 3 bases and V 7 bases, and 17 bases lay outside the gene matches. Written as DNA, the CDR3 is TGCAGCGCTAACTTGGATCCCGGGACAGGGGGGGGCTACGAGCAGTACTTC. Its translation is CSANLDPGTGGGYEQYF.

The chain employs TRBV2 and TRBJ1-2, with 9 bases aligning to TRBD1. Germline V gene lookup returns CDR1 SNHLY and CDR2 FYNNEI. The CDR3 totals 14 residues. Trimming removed 5 bases from V and 4 bases from J; junction bases left unmatched: 5. CDR3 in DNA: TGTGCCAGCAGTATTGGACAGGGGATCTATGGCTACACCTTC. Its protein is CASSIGQGIYGYTF.

This clone was seen just once. This rearrangement joins TRBV29-1 to TRBJ2-1; D may be TRBD1 (5 bases). There are 11 residues in the CDR3. V lost 2 bases, J lost 8 bases, and 7 bases lay in between. Germline loops: CDR1 SQVTM, CDR2 ANQGSEA. The CDR3 coding sequence is TGCAGCGTTGAAAGGGGTCATGAGCAGTTCTTC. This codes for CSVERGHEQFF.

The chain recombines TRBV29-1 with TRBJ2-3; D is ambiguous. Germline-derived CDR1 and CDR2 are SQVTM and ANQGSEA. The CDR3 spans 12 residues. The V gene lost 5 bases and the J gene lost 3 bases, with 9 bases spanning the gap. The CDR3, as DNA: TGCAGCGTTTATGGGAATACAGATACGCAGTATTTT. Its protein is CSVYGNTDTQYF.

The chain uses TRBV29-1 and TRBJ2-3; possible D gene TRBD1, 5 bases. The germline CDR1 and CDR2 sequences are SQVTM and ANQGSEA. The CDR3 extends over 11 amino acids. Trimming pared 5 bases from V and 6 bases from J, leaving 9 bases between. In DNA form, the CDR3 reads TGCAGCGTTAGTAGGGGCGATACGCAGTATTTT. Protein: CSVSRGDTQYF.

Comment on this clone: The sample contains more than one DNA sequence encoding this CDR3. The chain carries TRBV29-1 and TRBJ1-1; D is uncertain. The germline V and J ends were trimmed by 3 bases and 1 base, with 9 bases remaining between them. The CDR3 length is 13 residues. Looked up from germline, CDR1 is SQVTM and CDR2 is ANQGSEA. CDR3 sequence (DNA): TGCAGCGTTGATCGGGTCAAGAACACTGAAGCTTTCTTT. The encoded protein is CSVDRVKNTEAFF.

The CDR3 here is CASSVTSGSSYNEQFF. The CDR3 region has the DNA TGTGCCAGCAGTGTAACTAGCGGGAGCTCCTACAATGAGCAGTTCTTC. The chain recombines TRBV25-1 with TRBJ2-1; 11 nucleotides agree with TRBD2. The CDR3 length is 16 residues. V gave up 4 bases and J gave up 0 bases; unmatched junction bases: 2. Germline V gene data show CDR1 as MGHDK and CDR2 as SYGVNS.

This chain joins TRBV5-1 and TRBJ2-1; D gene uncertain. Deletions cut 9 bases from V and 1 base from J, with 5 bases between. The CDR3 sequence is 11 residues long. The V gene's germline CDR1 is SGHRS and CDR2 YFSETQ. CDR3 protein: CAKVSYNEQFF. The CDR3 DNA reads as TGCGCCAAGGTATCCTACAATGAGCAGTTCTTC.

In DNA form, the CDR3 reads TGCGCCAGCAGCTTGGCCAGGGTAGTCCTCGAGCAGTACTTC. It encodes CASSLARVVLEQYF. The chain recombines TRBV5-1 with TRBJ2-7, with TRBD1 as a possible D gene (5 bases). The CDR3 sequence is 14 residues long. Germline V gene sequence: CDR1 SGHRS, CDR2 YFSETQ. V was trimmed by 0 bases and J by 6 bases, leaving 13 bases between them.

This clone was counted a few times. V gene TRBV30 combines with J gene TRBJ2-7; 8 bases agree with TRBD2. The CDR3 length is 14 residues. The germline gives CDR1 GTSNPN, CDR2 SVGIG (reference sequence). V lost 4 bases, J lost 5 bases, and 10 bases stayed unmatched. The CDR3 here is CAWNSGLELNEQYF. The CDR3 DNA reads as TGTGCCTGGAACTCGGGACTAGAGTTGAACGAGCAGTACTTC.

The CDR3 sequence is CAWTIAGRPRGEQYF. The CDR3 DNA is TGTGCCTGGACCATAGCGGGAAGGCCCAGGGGCGAGCAGTACTTC. The rearrangement uses TRBV30 and TRBJ2-7, with 8 bases aligning to TRBD2. The germline V gene encodes CDR1 GTSNPN and CDR2 SVGIG (reference sequence). The CDR3 has 15 amino acids. V gave up 4 bases and J gave up 6 bases; unmatched junction bases: 14.